The T cell receptor (beta chain) under discussion was sequenced for a study of PD-L1 blockade in urothelial cancer. As for the study in general: Most of the 29 patients were men who had bladder-origin urothelial cancer. Each patient had 0 to 3 earlier chemotherapy regimens. Once treatment had started, blood was analyzed at 3 weeks (second dose) and again at 6 weeks.

Profiling relied on immunoSEQ multiplex PCR, and the TCRdb table lists in-frame clones only, not all of them. The top ten hold 2% to 2.5% of the sample, which has tens of thousands of clones, less than 90% seen once. Time point: pretreatment peripheral blood. It was locally advanced or metastatic urothelial carcinoma that patients had. CDR1 is SEHNR and CDR2 is FQNEAQ in the germline V gene (reference sequence). This CDR3 spans 15 amino acids. Deletions cut 5 bases from V and 2 bases from J, with 16 bases between. This TCR derives from a man aged 55 to 70 with urothelial cancer. This chain connects TRBV7-9 to TRBJ2-7; D is possibly TRBD2 (7 bases). The input for sequencing was PBMCs, taken around atezolizumab (anti-PD-L1) treatment. CDR3 protein: CASSPRGQFPYEQYF. In DNA form, the CDR3 reads TGTGCCAGCAGCCCGCGGGGGCAGTTCCCCTACGAGCAGTACTTC.